The rows below give T cell receptor beta chains drawn from one sample of a study. In TCRdb, the RT-PCR reads were re-called with MiXCR into one record per CDR3 protein. Of more than 600,000 distinct CDR3 sequences in the sample, approximately 14% were seen once. The source material was memory CD4+ T cells from blood. These receptors originate from a female donor in good health, serving as a healthy control. Each CDR3 is given with its conserved first and last residue. D genes are given only for firm matches. The size of a clone is reported for some rows only, either as once, few or many, or as a class for expanded clones.

clone size	D gene	V gene	J gene	CDR3 DNA	CDR3 protein
.	.	TRBV29-1	TRBJ2-2	TGCAGCAGCTGGACGGAACCGACTAGATCTGCCGGGGAGCTGTTTTTT	CSSWTEPTRSAGELFF
.	.	TRBV2	TRBJ2-5	TGTGCCTCAAGAATAGGGGAAGAGACCCAGTACTTC	CASRIGEETQYF
few	.	TRBV5-4	TRBJ1-4	TGTGCCAGCAGCTTGGACAGGCAATCGACTAATGAAAAACTGTTTTTT	CASSLDRQSTNEKLFF
many	.	TRBV29-1	TRBJ1-2	TGCAGCGTGGGGGACATCGGTGGCTACACCTTC	CSVGDIGGYTF
.	.	TRBV30	TRBJ2-3	TGTGCCTGGAGTGGAGGGGGATCTAGCACAGATACGCAGTATTTT	CAWSGGGSSTDTQYF
few	TRBD1	TRBV6-1	TRBJ1-1	TGTGCCACCCGGACAGGATTGAACACTGAAGCTTTCTTT	CATRTGLNTEAFF
few	TRBD1	TRBV5-8	TRBJ2-5	TGTGCCAGCAGCTTGGGGACAGGGGCGGGCGAGACCCAGTACTTC	CASSLGTGAGETQYF
few	.	TRBV20-1	TRBJ2-2	TGCAGTGCGAGCTTCGGCAGCGGAACCGGGGAGCTGTTTTTT	CSASFGSGTGELFF
.	TRBD2	TRBV9	TRBJ2-1	TGTGCCAGCAGCGTACTTAGCGGGTTAGACAATGAGCAGTTCTTC	CASSVLSGLDNEQFF
.	.	TRBV4-2	TRBJ1-1	TGTGCCAGCAGCCAAGATTTTTTAGGGGACACTGAAGCTTTCTTT	CASSQDFLGDTEAFF
.	TRBD2	TRBV20-1	TRBJ2-1	TGCAGTGCTATTAGCGGGAGGATTGGGAATGAGCAGTTCTTC	CSAISGRIGNEQFF
.	.	TRBV20-1	TRBJ1-6	TGCAGTGCTAGTCCGGCCAGGTCCGAGTCTAATTCACCCCTCCACTTT	CSASPARSESNSPLHF
.	.	TRBV5-1	TRBJ2-2	TGCGTCAGCAGTGAGGCATACACCGGGGAGCTGTTTTTT	CVSSEAYTGELFF
.	.	TRBV7-8	TRBJ1-5	TGTGCCAGCAGCTCGTCGGGCCCCCGGGGCAATCAGCCCCAGCATTTT	CASSSSGPRGNQPQHF
many	TRBD2	TRBV25-1	TRBJ2-1	TGTGCCAGCAGTGAGTGGGAGGGGCGGAATGAGCAGTTCTTC	CASSEWEGRNEQFF
many	.	TRBV7-8	TRBJ2-7	TGTGCCAGCAGCTTAGTTTCCGGATTCACCTCCTACGAGCAGTACTTC	CASSLVSGFTSYEQYF
.	.	TRBV12-3/TRBV12-4	TRBJ2-5	TGTGCCAGCAGTTTAGCGATGCAAGAGACCCAGTACTTC	CASSLAMQETQYF
.	TRBD1	TRBV12-3/TRBV12-4	TRBJ1-2	TGTGCCAGCAGTCCTCAGACAGGGGCCTACAGCAAGGATGGCTACACCTTC	CASSPQTGAYSKDGYTF
.	.	TRBV29-1	TRBJ1-1	TGCAGCGTTGGGGGGGCTGTTTTGGGGGGAGACGGAGGAGCTTTCTTT	CSVGGAVLGGDGGAFF
few	TRBD2	TRBV10-3	TRBJ2-3	TGTGCCATCAGTGAAGGGCGGGGGGGAGTAGATACGCAGTATTTT	CAISEGRGGVDTQYF
few	.	TRBV7-9	TRBJ1-4	TGTGCCAGCAGCCCCCAGGGGAACGAAAAACTGTTTTTT	CASSPQGNEKLFF
many	TRBD1	TRBV5-8	TRBJ1-3	TGTGCCAGCAGCGACGACAGGGGGCATGGAAACACCATATATTTT	CASSDDRGHGNTIYF
many	TRBD1	TRBV12-3/TRBV12-4	TRBJ1-5	TGTGCCAGCAGTTTACAGGGGGCTCAGCCCCAGCATTTT	CASSLQGAQPQHF
few	TRBD1	TRBV6-5	TRBJ2-7	TGTGCCAGCAGAAACCGGGACAGGGGCCACTACGAGCAGTACTTC	CASRNRDRGHYEQYF
.	.	TRBV10-3	TRBJ1-3	TGTGCCATCAGCTCTGGAAACACCATATATTTT	CAISSGNTIYF
.	.	TRBV12-3/TRBV12-4	TRBJ1-5	TGTGCCAGCAGTTCCAGAGCGAATCAGCCCCAGCATTTT	CASSSRANQPQHF
.	.	TRBV18	TRBJ2-7	TGTGCCAGCTCCAGGGACCAGACCTTCGAGCAGTACTTC	CASSRDQTFEQYF
.	.	TRBV6-2/TRBV6-3	TRBJ1-1	TGTGCCAGCAGTTTTCTGGGAAGAGAAGCTTTCTTT	CASSFLGREAFF
few	TRBD1	TRBV15	TRBJ2-7	TGTGCCACCAGCAGAGGACAGGGCTCCTACGAGCAGTACTTC	CATSRGQGSYEQYF
many	.	TRBV6-2/TRBV6-3	TRBJ1-1	TGTGCCAGCAGCCTCCCCGGACACCATAATGAAGCTTTCTTT	CASSLPGHHNEAFF
.	.	TRBV3-1	TRBJ2-3	TGTGCCAGCAGCCAAGATTGGCAGCGCACAGATACGCGGTATTTT	CASSQDWQRTDTRYF
many	.	TRBV20-1	TRBJ2-3	TGCAGTGCCCGAGAGGGGAGTCGGAATACGCAGTATTTT	CSAREGSRNTQYF
.	TRBD1	TRBV20-1	TRBJ1-5	TGCAGTGCGTCCGGGACAGGGGGATTTGGCAATCAGCCCCAGCATTTT	CSASGTGGFGNQPQHF